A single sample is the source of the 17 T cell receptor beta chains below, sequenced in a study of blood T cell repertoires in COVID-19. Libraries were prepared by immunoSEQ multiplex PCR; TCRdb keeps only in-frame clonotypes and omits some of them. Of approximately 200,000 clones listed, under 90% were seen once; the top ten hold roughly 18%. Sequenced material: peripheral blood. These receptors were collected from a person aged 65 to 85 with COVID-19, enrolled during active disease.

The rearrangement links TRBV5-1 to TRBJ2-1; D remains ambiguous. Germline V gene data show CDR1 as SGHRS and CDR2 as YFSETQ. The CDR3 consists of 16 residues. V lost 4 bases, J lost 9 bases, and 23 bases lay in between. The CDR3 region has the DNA TGCGCCAGCAGCGGCTCAACAGATTCCCCCTCCATTGAGCAGTTCTTC. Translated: CASSGSTDSPSIEQFF.

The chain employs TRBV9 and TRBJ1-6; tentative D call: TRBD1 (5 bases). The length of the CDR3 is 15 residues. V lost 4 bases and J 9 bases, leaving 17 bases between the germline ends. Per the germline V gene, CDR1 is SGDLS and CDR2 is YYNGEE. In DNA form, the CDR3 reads TGTGCCAGCAGCTCCCGGGGAGGGGAGGGTTCACCCCTCCACTTT. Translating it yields CASSSRGGEGSPLHF.

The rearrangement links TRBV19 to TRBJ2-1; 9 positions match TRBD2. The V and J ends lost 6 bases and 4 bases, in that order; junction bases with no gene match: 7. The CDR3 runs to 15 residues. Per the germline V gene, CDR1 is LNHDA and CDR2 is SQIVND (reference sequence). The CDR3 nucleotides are TGTGCCAGTAGGGTGAGCGGGAGGTCATACAATGAGCAGTTCTTC. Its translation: CASRVSGRSYNEQFF.

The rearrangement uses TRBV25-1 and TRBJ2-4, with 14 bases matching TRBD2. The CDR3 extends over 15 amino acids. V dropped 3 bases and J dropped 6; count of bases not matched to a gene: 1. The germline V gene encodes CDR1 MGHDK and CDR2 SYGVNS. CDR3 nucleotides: TGTGCCAGCAGTGAGGGACTAGCGGGAGTAAACATTCAGTACTTC. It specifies CASSEGLAGVNIQYF.

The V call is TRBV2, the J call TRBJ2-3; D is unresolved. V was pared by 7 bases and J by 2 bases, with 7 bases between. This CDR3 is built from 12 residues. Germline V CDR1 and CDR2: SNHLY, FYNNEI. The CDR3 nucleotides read TGTGCCAGCACTACGCTCACAGATACGCAGTATTTT. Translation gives CASTTLTDTQYF.

In DNA form, the CDR3 reads TGTGCCAGCAGCCCCCCCTGGGGGGCAGATACGCAGTATTTT. Translation: CASSPPWGADTQYF. V gene TRBV3-1 (or the pseudogene TRBV3-2) combines with J gene TRBJ2-3, with D perhaps TRBD2 (6 bases). Germline CDR1 reads LGHDT; CDR2 reads YNNKEL (reference sequence). The CDR3 sequence is 14 residues long. V was clipped by 4 bases and J by 4 bases, with 12 bases between them.

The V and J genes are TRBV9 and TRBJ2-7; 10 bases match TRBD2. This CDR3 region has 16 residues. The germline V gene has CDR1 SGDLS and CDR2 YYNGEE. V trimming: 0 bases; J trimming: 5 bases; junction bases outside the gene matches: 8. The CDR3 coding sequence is TGTGCCAGCAGCGTAGGTGCTAGCGGGAGCACCGACGAGCAGTACTTC. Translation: CASSVGASGSTDEQYF.

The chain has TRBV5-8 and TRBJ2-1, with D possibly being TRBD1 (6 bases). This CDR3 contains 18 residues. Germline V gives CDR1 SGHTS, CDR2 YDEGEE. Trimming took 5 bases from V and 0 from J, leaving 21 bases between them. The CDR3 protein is CASRTGEKKNRSYNEQFF. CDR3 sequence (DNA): TGTGCCAGCAGGACAGGAGAGAAGAAAAACCGCTCCTACAATGAGCAGTTCTTC.

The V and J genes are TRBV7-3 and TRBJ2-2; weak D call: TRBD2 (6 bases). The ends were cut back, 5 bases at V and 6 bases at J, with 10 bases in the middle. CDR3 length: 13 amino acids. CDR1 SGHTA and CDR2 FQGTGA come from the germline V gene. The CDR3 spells CASSGGVAGELFF. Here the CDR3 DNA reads TGTGCCAGCAGCGGAGGGGTGGCCGGGGAGCTGTTTTTT.

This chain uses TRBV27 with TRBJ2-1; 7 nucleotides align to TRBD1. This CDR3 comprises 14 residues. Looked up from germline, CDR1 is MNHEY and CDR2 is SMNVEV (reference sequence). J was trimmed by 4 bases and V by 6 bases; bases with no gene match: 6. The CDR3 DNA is TGTGCCAGCAGCGTGGACAGGTTGTACAATGAGCAGTTCTTC. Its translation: CASSVDRLYNEQFF.

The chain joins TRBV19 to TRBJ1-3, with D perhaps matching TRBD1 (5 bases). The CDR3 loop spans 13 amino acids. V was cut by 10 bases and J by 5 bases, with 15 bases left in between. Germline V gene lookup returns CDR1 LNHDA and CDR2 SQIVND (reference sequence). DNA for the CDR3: TGTGCCACGGAGGGACTTAAAAGAAACACCATATATTTT. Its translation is CATEGLKRNTIYF.

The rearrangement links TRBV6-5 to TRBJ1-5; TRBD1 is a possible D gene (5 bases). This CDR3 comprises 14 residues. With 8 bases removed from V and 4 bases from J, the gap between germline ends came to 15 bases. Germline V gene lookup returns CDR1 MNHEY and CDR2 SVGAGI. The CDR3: CASGADRFNQPQHF. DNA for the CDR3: TGTGCCAGCGGGGCCGACAGATTTAATCAGCCCCAGCATTTT.

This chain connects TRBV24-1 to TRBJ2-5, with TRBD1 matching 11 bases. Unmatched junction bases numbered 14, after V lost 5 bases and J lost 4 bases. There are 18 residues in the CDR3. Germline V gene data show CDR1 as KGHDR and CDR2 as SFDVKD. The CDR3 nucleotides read TGTGCCACCAGTGCCCCGGACAGGGGGCCAGTATTCGCAGAGACCCAGTACTTC. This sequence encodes CATSAPDRGPVFAETQYF.

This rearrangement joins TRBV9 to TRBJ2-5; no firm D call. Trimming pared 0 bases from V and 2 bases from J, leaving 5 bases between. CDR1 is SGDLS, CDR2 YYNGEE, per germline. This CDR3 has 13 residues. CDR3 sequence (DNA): TGTGCCAGCAGCGTAGCTAAACAAGAGACCCAGTACTTC. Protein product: CASSVAKQETQYF.

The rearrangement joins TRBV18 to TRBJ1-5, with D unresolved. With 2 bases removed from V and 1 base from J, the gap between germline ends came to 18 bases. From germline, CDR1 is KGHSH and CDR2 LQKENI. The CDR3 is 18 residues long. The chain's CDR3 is CASSPSGRVSVSNQPQHF. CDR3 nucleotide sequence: TGTGCCAGCTCACCAAGTGGCCGGGTCTCGGTAAGCAATCAGCCCCAGCATTTT.

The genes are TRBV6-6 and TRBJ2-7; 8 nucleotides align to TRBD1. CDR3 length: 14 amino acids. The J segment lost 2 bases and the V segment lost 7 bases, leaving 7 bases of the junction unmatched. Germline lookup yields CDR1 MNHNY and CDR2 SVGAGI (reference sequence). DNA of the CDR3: TGTGCCAGCACCCACAGGGGGTTGACCTACGAGCAGTACTTC. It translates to CASTHRGLTYEQYF.

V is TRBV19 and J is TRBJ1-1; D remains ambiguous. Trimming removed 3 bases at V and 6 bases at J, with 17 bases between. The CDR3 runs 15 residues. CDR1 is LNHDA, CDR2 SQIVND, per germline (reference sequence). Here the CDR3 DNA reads TGTGCCAGTAGTATCTCCCCCCGAGGGAGCGCTGAAGCTTTCTTT. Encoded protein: CASSISPRGSAEAFF.